The entry below gives a single TCR beta chain sequence along with its context. Its antigen is unknown. Sequencing was performed with immunoSEQ multiplex PCR; in TCRdb, only in-frame clones are kept and a portion is missing. The table lists tens of thousands of clones, about 68% of them singletons. The CDR3 has 19 amino acids. V was pared by 4 bases and J by 1 base, with 10 bases of the junction left unmatched. The germline V gene has CDR1 SGHRS and CDR2 YFSETQ. Described time point: pretreatment peripheral blood. The data were taken from a study of PD-L1 blockade in urothelial cancer. About the research overall: Male sex and bladder-origin urothelial cancer characterized twenty-five of the 29 patients. Analyzed time points were 3 weeks (second dose) and 6 weeks after therapy began. The patients had undergone anywhere from 0 to 3 prior chemotherapy regimens.

Study-wide results and limits: Better survival was predicted when blood TCR clonality before treatment fell below the median.

This rearrangement joins TRBV5-1 to TRBJ2-2; 13 bases are shared with TRBD2. This clonotype originated in a man aged 70-80 years with urothelial cancer. Material: PBMCs, obtained around atezolizumab (anti-PD-L1) treatment. CDR3 region: CASSTRLAGGHVNTGELFF. The CDR3 coding sequence is TGCGCCAGCAGCACACGACTAGCGGGGGGCCACGTGAACACCGGGGAGCTGTTTTTT.